What follows describes a single T cell receptor beta chain. Its antigen is not identified. The assay was immunoSEQ multiplex PCR, and TCRdb's table has in-frame clones only and misses some. The sample carries over 35,000 clones, under 90% recorded once. The data stem from a study of OX40 agonist ivuxolimab in advanced cancers. Turning to the study itself: While on treatment, patients had intravenous ivuxolimab at 0.01 to 10 mg/kg every 2 weeks.

Study-wide findings and caveats: At 0.1 to 3.0 mg/kg, CD4+ and CD8+ blood T cells expanded clonally by week 6. On average, CD8+ T cells had more expanded clones than CD4+.

Germline V gene lookup returns CDR1 SEHNR and CDR2 FQNEAQ (reference sequence). The CDR3 spans 15 residues. The ends were cut back, 5 bases at V and 3 bases at J, with 16 bases in the middle. The sample consisted of CD4+ or CD8+ T cells sorted from blood, taken in a trial of the OX40 agonist ivuxolimab. The chain links TRBV7-9 to TRBJ1-1; D perhaps matches TRBD1 (5 bases). This TCR was sampled from an adult with an advanced solid tumor such as melanoma, head and neck, liver or kidney cancer. CDR3 DNA sequence: TGTGCCAGCAGCCCACCCTGGGGGGTGGACACTGAAGCTTTCTTT. Translation gives CASSPPWGVDTEAFF.